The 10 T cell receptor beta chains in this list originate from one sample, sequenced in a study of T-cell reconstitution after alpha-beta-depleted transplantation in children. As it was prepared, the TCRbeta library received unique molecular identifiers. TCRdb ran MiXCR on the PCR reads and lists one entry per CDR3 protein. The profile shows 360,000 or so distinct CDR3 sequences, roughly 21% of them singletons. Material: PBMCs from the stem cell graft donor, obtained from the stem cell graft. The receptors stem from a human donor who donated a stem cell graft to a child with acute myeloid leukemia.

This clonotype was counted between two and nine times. CDR3 residues: CASSLSGTSGLNEQFF. The CDR3 nucleotides read TGTGCCAGCAGTTTATCAGGGACTAGCGGATTAAATGAGCAGTTCTTC. V usage is TRBV12-3 or TRBV12-4 and J usage is TRBJ2-1; TRBD2 matches 11 bases. V lost 2 bases to trimming and J lost 7 bases; unmatched junction nucleotides: 7. The CDR3 loop spans 16 amino acids.

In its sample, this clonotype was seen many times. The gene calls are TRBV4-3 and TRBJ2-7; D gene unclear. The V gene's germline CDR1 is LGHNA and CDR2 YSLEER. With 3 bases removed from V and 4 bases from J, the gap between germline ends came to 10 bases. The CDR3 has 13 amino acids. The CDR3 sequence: CASSHQRSYEQYF. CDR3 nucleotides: TGCGCCAGCAGCCATCAGCGATCTTACGAGCAGTACTTC.

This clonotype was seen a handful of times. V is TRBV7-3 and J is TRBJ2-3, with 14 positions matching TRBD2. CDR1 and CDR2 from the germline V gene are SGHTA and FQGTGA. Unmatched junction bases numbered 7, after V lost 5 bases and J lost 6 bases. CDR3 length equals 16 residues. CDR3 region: CASSGATSGRADTQYF. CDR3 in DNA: TGTGCCAGCAGCGGAGCGACTAGCGGGAGGGCGGATACGCAGTATTTT.

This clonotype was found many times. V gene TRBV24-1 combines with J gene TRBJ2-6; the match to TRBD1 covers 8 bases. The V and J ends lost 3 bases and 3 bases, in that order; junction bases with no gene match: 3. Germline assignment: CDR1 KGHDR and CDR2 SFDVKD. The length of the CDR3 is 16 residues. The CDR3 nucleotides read TGTGCCACCAGTGATATACAGGGGGATGGGGCCAACGTCCTGACTTTC. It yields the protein CATSDIQGDGANVLTF.

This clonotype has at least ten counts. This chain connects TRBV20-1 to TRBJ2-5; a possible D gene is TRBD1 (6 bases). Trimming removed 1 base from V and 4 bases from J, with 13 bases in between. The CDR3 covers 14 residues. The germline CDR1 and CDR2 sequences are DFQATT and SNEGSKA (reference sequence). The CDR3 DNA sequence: TGCAGTGCTAGAGGGGATTTAGGGGGAGAGACCCAGTACTTC. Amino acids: CSARGDLGGETQYF.

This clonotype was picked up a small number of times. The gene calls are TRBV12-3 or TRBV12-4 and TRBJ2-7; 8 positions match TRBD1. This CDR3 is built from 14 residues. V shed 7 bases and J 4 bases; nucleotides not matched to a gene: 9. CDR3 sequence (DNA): TGTGCCAGCACCCTCGGACAGGGAAGGTACGAGCAGTACTTC. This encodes CASTLGQGRYEQYF.

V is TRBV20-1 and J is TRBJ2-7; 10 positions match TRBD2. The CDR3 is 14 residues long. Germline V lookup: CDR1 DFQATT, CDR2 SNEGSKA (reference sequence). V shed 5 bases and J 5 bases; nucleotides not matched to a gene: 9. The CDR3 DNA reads TGCAGTGCTCTCAGCGGGAGGGGGTGGAACGAGCAGTACTTC. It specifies CSALSGRGWNEQYF.

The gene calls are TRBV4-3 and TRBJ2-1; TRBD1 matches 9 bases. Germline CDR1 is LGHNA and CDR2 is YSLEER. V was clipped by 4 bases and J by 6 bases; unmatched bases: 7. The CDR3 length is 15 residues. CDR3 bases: TGCGCCAGCAGCCGATCCGGGACAGGGTTCAATGAGCAGTTCTTC. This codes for CASSRSGTGFNEQFF.

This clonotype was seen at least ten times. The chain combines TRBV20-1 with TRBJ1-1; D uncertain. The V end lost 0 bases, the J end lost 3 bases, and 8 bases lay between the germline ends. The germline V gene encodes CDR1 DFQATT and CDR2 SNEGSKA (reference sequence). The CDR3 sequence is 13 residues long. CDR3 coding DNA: TGCAGTGCTAGAGAAGGGAGGCACACTGAAGCTTTCTTT. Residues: CSAREGRHTEAFF.

CDR3: CSATRTNSYEQYF. The CDR3 coding sequence is TGCAGCGCAACCCGGACGAACTCCTACGAGCAGTACTTC. The chain is built from TRBV29-1 and TRBJ2-7; D is undetermined. The length of the CDR3 is 13 residues. Trimming stripped 7 bases from V and 0 bases from J, with 13 bases between. The V gene's germline CDR1 is SQVTM and CDR2 ANQGSEA.